These 18 T cell receptor beta chains were all obtained from the same sample, sequenced in a study of T cell responses to AZD1222 COVID-19 vaccine. Libraries were prepared by immunoSEQ multiplex PCR; TCRdb keeps only in-frame clonotypes and omits some of them. This sample has more than 110,000 clones, with about 93% found just once. Sequencing used peripheral blood, obtained on day 0 of AZD1222 vaccination. The receptors stem from an adult in good health.

The V and J genes are TRBV1 and TRBJ1-5. TRBV1 is given as a pseudogene. This CDR3 is 20 amino acids long. The CDR3, as DNA: TGCACCAGCAGCCAAGTTGGCGGCCCGTTCTTTGGGCCACTCAATCAGCCCCAGCATTTT. This encodes CTSSQVGGPFFGPLNQPQHF.

The chain is built from TRBV6-5 and TRBJ1-4, with D unresolved. CDR3 length: 13 amino acids. V lost 9 bases to trimming and J lost 3 bases, with 11 bases between them. Germline V lookup: CDR1 MNHEY, CDR2 SVGAGI. CDR3 in DNA: TGTGCCAGTCAAAGAAAGTCTAATGAAAAACTGTTTTTT. Its protein product is CASQRKSNEKLFF.

The chain is built from TRBV30 and TRBJ2-1, with 9 positions matching TRBD1. The CDR3 covers 17 residues. V lost 2 bases, J lost 1 base, and 9 bases stayed unmatched. CDR1 and CDR2 (germline): GTSNPN, SVGIG (reference sequence). Here the CDR3 DNA reads TGTGCCTGGAGTCCAACGTCGGGACAGGGATCCTACAATGAGCAGTTCTTC. Protein: CAWSPTSGQGSYNEQFF.

The gene calls are TRBV7-9 and TRBJ2-7, with 7 nucleotides matching TRBD1. The CDR3 is 13 residues long. Unmatched junction bases numbered 10, after V lost 5 bases and J lost 9 bases. Germline V gene data show CDR1 as SEHNR and CDR2 as FQNEAQ (reference sequence). The CDR3 nucleotides are TGTGCCAGCAGCGACGACAGGGTCCATCGGCAGTACTTC. Residues: CASSDDRVHRQYF.

DNA for the CDR3: TGTGCCAGCAGCGTGGACAGGGGGAACACTGAAGCTTTCTTT. Its protein is CASSVDRGNTEAFF. This chain connects TRBV7-2 to TRBJ1-1; 9 positions agree with TRBD1. Germline CDR1 is SGHTA and CDR2 is FQGNSA. The CDR3 length is 14 residues. The J segment lost 1 base and the V segment lost 5 bases, leaving 2 bases of the junction unmatched. Full variable domain (remainder filled in from reference TRBV7-2 and TRBJ1-1): GAGVSQSPSNKVTEKGKDVELRCDPISGHTALYWYRQSLGQGLEFLIYFQGNSAPDKSGLPSDRFSAERTGGSVSTLTIQRTQQEDSAVYLCASSVDRGNTEAFFGQGTRLTVV.

The genes are TRBV7-2 and TRBJ1-5; D remains ambiguous. Trimming cost V 4 bases and J 3 bases, with 10 bases left between them. This CDR3 comprises 14 residues. The germline gives CDR1 SGHTA, CDR2 FQGNSA. CDR3 loop: CASSWAAANQPQHF. CDR3 bases: TGTGCCAGCAGCTGGGCCGCGGCCAATCAGCCCCAGCATTTT.

A note on this clone: The same CDR3 arises from other DNA sequences in this sample as well. The J gene is TRBJ1-5, the V gene TRBV15; D unclear. V was clipped by 0 bases and J by 1 base, with 7 bases between them. The CDR3 contains 15 residues. Germline lookup yields CDR1 LNHNV and CDR2 YYDKDF (reference sequence). The CDR3 DNA sequence: TGTGCCACCAGCAGAGATCGCGGCAGCAATCAGCCCCAGCATTTT. Translating gives CATSRDRGSNQPQHF.

J is TRBJ1-2 and V is TRBV5-5; possibly TRBD1 for D (6 bases). The CDR3 totals 14 residues. Germline V gene sequence: CDR1 SGHKS, CDR2 YYEKEE (reference sequence). Trimming removed 3 bases at V and 4 bases at J, with 13 bases between. The CDR3 here is CASSSGAVSYGYTF. The CDR3 coding sequence is TGTGCCAGCAGCTCAGGGGCAGTCAGCTATGGCTACACCTTC.

This sequence joins TRBV7-3 and TRBJ2-1, with D possibly being TRBD2 (6 bases). V dropped 1 base and J dropped 8 bases, with 12 bases sitting between them. This CDR3 comprises 14 residues. The germline V gene has CDR1 SGHTA and CDR2 FQGTGA. The CDR3 DNA follows: TGTGCCAGCAGCTTAAACGGGGGAGGCGATGAGCAGTTCTTC. Its protein product is CASSLNGGGDEQFF.

The chain recombines TRBV2 with TRBJ2-5; the D is unclear. CDR3 length equals 13 residues. Deletions cut 9 bases from V and 1 base from J, with 12 bases between. Germline V gene lookup returns CDR1 SNHLY and CDR2 FYNNEI. Here the CDR3 reads CASVAQIQETQYF. The CDR3 DNA sequence: TGTGCCAGTGTCGCACAGATCCAAGAGACCCAGTACTTC.

This chain joins TRBV5-4 and TRBJ1-2; 7 nucleotides match TRBD1. CDR3 length: 14 residues. The V gene's germline CDR1 is SGHNT and CDR2 YYREEE (reference sequence). V dropped 3 bases and J dropped 4; count of bases not matched to a gene: 6. The CDR3 is CASSSPPGGYGYTF. In nucleotides, the CDR3 is TGTGCCAGCAGCTCGCCCCCAGGGGGCTATGGCTACACCTTC.

The CDR3 reads CASSEAGGGLSNQPQHF. The CDR3 DNA reads TGTGCCAGCAGTGAAGCAGGCGGGGGACTGAGCAATCAGCCCCAGCATTTT. The V gene is TRBV6-1, the J gene TRBJ1-5, with D tentatively TRBD1 (5 bases). V was trimmed by 0 bases and J by 1 base, leaving 13 bases between them. The CDR3 runs to 17 residues. In germline, CDR1 is MNHNS, CDR2 SASEGT.

As regards this clone: Other DNA sequences in the sample encode the same CDR3. The gene calls are TRBV18 and TRBJ1-5; no clear D gene. Germline V gene sequence: CDR1 KGHSH, CDR2 LQKENI. V shed 2 bases and J shed 7 bases, with 9 bases lying between them. This CDR3 has 13 residues. CDR3 in DNA: TGTGCCAGCTCACCAGGGCGAGACCAGCCCCAGCATTTT. Its protein product is CASSPGRDQPQHF.

The genes are TRBV7-2 and TRBJ1-2; D remains unclear. Germline loops: CDR1 SGHTA, CDR2 FQGNSA. V lost 2 bases to trimming and J lost 6 bases, with 10 bases between them. This CDR3 comprises 13 residues. The CDR3 DNA sequence: TGTGCCAGCAGCTTAAGGAGGGCCGATGGCTACACCTTC. As protein: CASSLRRADGYTF.

The chain is built from TRBV4-3 and TRBJ2-2, with 7 bases that match TRBD2. With 2 bases clipped from V and 3 bases from J, the junction kept 6 bases outside the gene matches. The CDR3 is made up of 16 amino acids. Germline CDR1 LGHNA, CDR2 YSLEER. CDR3 DNA sequence: TGCGCCAGCAGCCAATTCCGGGACTACTACACCGGGGAGCTGTTTTTT. Its protein product is CASSQFRDYYTGELFF.

This chain connects TRBV6-2 or TRBV6-3 to TRBJ2-7; 7 nucleotides agree with TRBD2. The J segment lost 0 bases and the V segment lost 5 bases, leaving 4 bases of the junction unmatched. CDR3 size: 14 residues. The germline CDR1 and CDR2 sequences are MNHEY and SVGEGT. CDR3 nucleotide sequence: TGTGCCAGCAGTGGGGGGGTCCTCTCCTACGAGCAGTACTTC. Amino acid sequence: CASSGGVLSYEQYF.

This rearrangement joins TRBV19 to TRBJ1-1; 9 bases map to TRBD1. The length of the CDR3 is 14 residues. Germline V gene data show CDR1 as LNHDA and CDR2 as SQIVND (reference sequence). With V trimmed by 6 bases and J by 3 bases, 5 bases remained unmatched. DNA for the CDR3: TGTGCCAGTAGCGAGGGACAGGGCTACACTGAAGCTTTCTTT. The encoded protein is CASSEGQGYTEAFF.

The rearrangement joins TRBV19 to TRBJ1-2; D ambiguous. Germline CDR1 reads LNHDA; CDR2 reads SQIVND (reference sequence). The CDR3 extends over 14 amino acids. V dropped 6 bases and J dropped 0 bases, with 11 bases sitting between them. CDR3 sequence: CASSKQEANYGYTF. In nucleotides, the CDR3 is TGTGCCAGTAGCAAACAAGAAGCTAACTATGGCTACACCTTC. Together with reference TRBV19 and TRBJ1-2, the CDR3 gives the full variable domain: DGGITQSPKYLFRKEGQNVTLSCEQNLNHDAMYWYRQDPGQGLRLIYYSQIVNDFQKGDIAEGYSVSREKKESFPLTVTSAQKNPTAFYLCASSKQEANYGYTFGSGTRLTVV.